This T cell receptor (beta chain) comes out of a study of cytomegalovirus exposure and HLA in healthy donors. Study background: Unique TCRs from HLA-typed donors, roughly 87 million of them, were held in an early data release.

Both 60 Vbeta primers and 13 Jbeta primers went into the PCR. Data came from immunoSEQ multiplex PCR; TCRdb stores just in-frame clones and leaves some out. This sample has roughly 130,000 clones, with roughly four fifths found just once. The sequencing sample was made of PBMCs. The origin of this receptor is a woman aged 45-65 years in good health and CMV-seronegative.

The CDR3 spells CAWMPMRGRANYEQYF. The CDR3 region has the DNA TGTGCCTGGATGCCGATGCGGGGCCGGGCGAACTACGAGCAGTACTTC. The V call is TRBV30, the J call TRBJ2-7; D might be TRBD2 (6 bases). The V end lost 4 bases, the J end lost 3 bases, and 22 bases lay between the germline ends. The CDR3 has 16 amino acids. CDR1 is GTSNPN and CDR2 is SVGIG in the germline V gene (reference sequence).